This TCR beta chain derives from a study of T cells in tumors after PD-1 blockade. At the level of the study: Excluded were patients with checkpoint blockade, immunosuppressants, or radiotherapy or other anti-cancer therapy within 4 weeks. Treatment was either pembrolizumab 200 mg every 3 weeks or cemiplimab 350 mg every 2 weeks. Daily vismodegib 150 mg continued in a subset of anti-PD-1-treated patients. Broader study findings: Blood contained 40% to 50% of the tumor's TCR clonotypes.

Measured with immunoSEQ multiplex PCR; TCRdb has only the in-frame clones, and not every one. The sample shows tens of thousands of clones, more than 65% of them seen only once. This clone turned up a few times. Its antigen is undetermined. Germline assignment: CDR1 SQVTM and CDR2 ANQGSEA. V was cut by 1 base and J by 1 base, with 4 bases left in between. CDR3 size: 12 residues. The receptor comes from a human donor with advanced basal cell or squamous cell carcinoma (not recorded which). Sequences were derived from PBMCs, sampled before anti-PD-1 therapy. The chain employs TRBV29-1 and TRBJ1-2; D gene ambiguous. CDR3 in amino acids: CSVEGDNYGYTF. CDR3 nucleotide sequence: TGCAGCGTTGAAGGAGATAACTATGGCTACACCTTC.